What follows are 31 T cell receptor beta chains derived from one specimen sequenced in a study of monozygotic twins with inflammatory bowel disease. TCRdb re-called the 5' RACE reads and catalogs CDR3 proteins one per entry, DNA excluded. In total, the table holds approximately 210,000 distinct CDR3 sequences. The sequenced material came from blood. The receptor source for this set is a human donor with ulcerative colitis or Crohn's disease, or a healthy co-twin of an affected twin (not recorded which).

The V call is TRBV5-1, the J call TRBJ2-1; TCRdb lists TRBD1, though no DNA is available to test this call. Germline V gene lookup returns CDR1 SGHRS and CDR2 YFSETQ. CDR3 length: 19 amino acids. The CDR3 region is CASSVTGTGGGGSLDEQFF.

The rearrangement joins TRBV6-2 or TRBV6-3 to TRBJ2-7; TCRdb gives TRBD2 as the D gene, but with no DNA this cannot be confirmed. Per the germline V gene, CDR1 is MNHEY and CDR2 is SVGEGT. The CDR3 sequence is 14 residues long. The CDR3 region is CASKPGLASYEQYF.

The chain employs TRBV5-1 and TRBJ1-2. Germline V CDR1 and CDR2: SGHRS, YFSETQ. CDR3 size: 14 residues. The CDR3 spells CASSLAGALYGYTF.

The V call is TRBV6-2 or TRBV6-3, the J call TRBJ1-1. The CDR3 contains 11 residues. Germline values: CDR1 MNHEY, CDR2 SVGEGT. The CDR3 reads CASDYRGEAFF.

CDR3: CASSWDSSTYEQYF. This rearrangement joins TRBV5-4 to TRBJ2-7. This CDR3 spans 14 amino acids. CDR1 is SGHNT and CDR2 is YYREEE in the germline V gene (reference sequence).

The genes are TRBV20-1 and TRBJ2-3; TCRdb names TRBD2, which stays unverified in the absence of DNA. Germline CDR1 is DFQATT and CDR2 is SNEGSKA (reference sequence). The CDR3 length is 13 residues. This CDR3 reads CSAITSMADTQYF.

The rearrangement joins TRBV7-9 to TRBJ2-4; without DNA, the TCRdb call of TRBD1 cannot be checked. In germline, CDR1 is SEHNR, CDR2 FQNEAQ (reference sequence). This CDR3 is built from 13 residues. The CDR3 loop is CSSSEQGGNIQYF.

The V gene is TRBV5-1, the J gene TRBJ2-2. From germline, CDR1 is SGHRS and CDR2 YFSETQ. The CDR3 spans 16 residues. This chain's CDR3 is CASSSGLASNTGELFF.

V gene TRBV7-9 combines with J gene TRBJ1-2. The CDR3 is made up of 11 amino acids. The V gene's germline CDR1 is SEHNR and CDR2 FQNEAQ (reference sequence). This CDR3 is CASSPESGYTF.

The J gene is TRBJ2-1, the V gene TRBV5-4; checking the TCRdb D call of TRBD2 is not possible without DNA. Germline loops: CDR1 SGHNT, CDR2 YYREEE (reference sequence). The CDR3 spans 17 residues. The CDR3 region is CASSRVAGGLATDEQFF.

This rearrangement joins TRBV27 to TRBJ2-7. Germline lookup yields CDR1 MNHEY and CDR2 SMNVEV (reference sequence). The CDR3 contains 13 residues. CDR3 sequence: CASSLSGVYEQYF.

The CDR3 spells CASSLGTGGAGEKLFF. The chain employs TRBV28 and TRBJ1-4; TCRdb's assignment of TRBD1 cannot be checked, as there is no DNA. The length of the CDR3 is 16 residues. Looked up from germline, CDR1 is MDHEN and CDR2 is SYDVKM.

J is TRBJ2-7 and V is TRBV7-9. CDR1 and CDR2 from the germline V gene are SEHNR and FQNEAQ (reference sequence). This CDR3 contains 14 residues. This chain's CDR3 is CASSLSTISYEQYF.

The chain carries TRBV28 and TRBJ1-5; TCRdb indicates TRBD1, and absent DNA this call remains unverified. The CDR3 consists of 15 residues. CDR1 is MDHEN, CDR2 SYDVKM, per germline. The CDR3 region is CASRRDRPRNQPQHF.

V is TRBV12-3 or TRBV12-4 and J is TRBJ2-6; TCRdb picks TRBD2, but there is no DNA to check that call. The CDR3 totals 15 residues. The CDR3 protein is CASARGGPGANVLTF.

The V gene is TRBV12-3 or TRBV12-4, the J gene TRBJ1-1. There are 13 residues in the CDR3. CDR3 residues: CASSYETYTEAFF.

The chain is built from TRBV30 and TRBJ1-5; the D gene TCRdb calls, TRBD1, cannot be checked with no DNA. The germline V gene has CDR1 GTSNPN and CDR2 SVGIG (reference sequence). This CDR3 is built from 16 residues. The CDR3 region is CAWSVGTGDSNQPQHF.

The V gene is TRBV12-3 or TRBV12-4, the J gene TRBJ1-1. CDR3 length equals 15 residues. The CDR3 reads CASSPHRPRVTEAFF.

The rearrangement links TRBV7-2 to TRBJ2-1; the D call from TCRdb, TRBD2, cannot be confirmed without DNA. The germline V gene has CDR1 SGHTA and CDR2 FQGNSA. CDR3 length equals 17 residues. The CDR3 here is CASSLAPGASGGPEQFF.

The chain combines TRBV6-6 with TRBJ1-3. The CDR3 runs 13 residues. CDR1 MNHNY and CDR2 SVGAGI come from the germline V gene (reference sequence). The CDR3 here is CASSSESGNTIYF.

This rearrangement joins TRBV19 to TRBJ2-1; the D gene TCRdb calls, TRBD2, cannot be checked with no DNA. Germline V CDR1 and CDR2: LNHDA, SQIVND (reference sequence). This CDR3 region has 12 residues. This CDR3 reads CASSLVGIKQFF.

The chain has TRBV5-6 and TRBJ2-3; TCRdb's D call, TRBD2, is unchecked because there is no DNA. The germline V gene encodes CDR1 SGHDT and CDR2 YYEEEE. This CDR3 region has 15 residues. CDR3 protein: CASSSLATHPDMQYF.

The CDR3 is CASSLRATGGAWYF. The V and J genes are TRBV27 and TRBJ2-4; TCRdb names TRBD1, which stays unverified in the absence of DNA. CDR1 and CDR2 (germline): MNHEY, SMNVEV (reference sequence). The CDR3 spans 14 residues.

The chain recombines TRBV10-3 with TRBJ2-3. Per germline, CDR1 ENHRY and CDR2 SYGVKD. The CDR3 loop spans 14 amino acids. This CDR3 reads CAISGVSFSDTQYF.

The rearrangement links TRBV6-5 to TRBJ1-4; TCRdb selects TRBD1, and the lack of DNA leaves this call unchecked. The CDR3 has 16 amino acids. Germline V gene data show CDR1 as MNHEY and CDR2 as SVGAGI. The CDR3 sequence is CASSYRMGQGDEKLFF.

This chain links TRBV30 with TRBJ1-6. Germline loops: CDR1 GTSNPN, CDR2 SVGIG (reference sequence). The CDR3 contains 15 residues. This CDR3 is CACDTGSSYNSPLHF.

V and J are TRBV18 and TRBJ2-1; there is no DNA to check the TCRdb D call of TRBD1. The CDR3 covers 14 residues. Per the germline V gene, CDR1 is KGHSH and CDR2 is LQKENI. The CDR3 sequence is CASSPGQGANEQFF.

The rearrangement joins TRBV4-2 to TRBJ1-1; without DNA, the TCRdb call of TRBD1 cannot be checked. The CDR3 has 15 amino acids. Germline CDR1 LGHNA, CDR2 YNFKEQ. The CDR3 here is CASSHPQGWGTEAFF.

V gene TRBV5-4 combines with J gene TRBJ2-7; the TCRdb call, TRBD1, lacks DNA for checking. The CDR3 extends over 15 amino acids. CDR1 and CDR2 (germline): SGHNT, YYREEE (reference sequence). Here the CDR3 reads CASSLGDRVAHEQYF.

The chain carries TRBV5-1 and TRBJ2-1. CDR1 and CDR2 from the germline V gene are SGHRS and YFSETQ. CDR3 length: 16 amino acids. The CDR3 here is CASSLVSGRADNEQFF.

The rearrangement uses TRBV2 and TRBJ2-3; checking the TCRdb D call of TRBD2 is not possible without DNA. The germline gives CDR1 SNHLY, CDR2 FYNNEI. The CDR3 consists of 17 residues. The CDR3 reads CASSEMPWGALTDTQYF. Filled out from reference TRBV2 and TRBJ2-3, the complete variable domain reads EPEVTQTPSHQVTQMGQEVILRCVPISNHLYFYWYRQILGQKVEFLVSFYNNEISEKSEIFDDQFSVERPDGSNFTLKIRSTKLEDSAMYFCASSEMPWGALTDTQYFGPGTRLTVL.